This TCR beta chain was profiled in a study of cytomegalovirus exposure and HLA in healthy donors. Notes on the study in general: About 150 TCR beta chains were listed as cytomegalovirus-associated. Three of the chains that were CMV-associated were confirmed in vitro to be specific for CMV antigens. It was reportedly the case that the classifier diagnosed cytomegalovirus status with high specificity and sensitivity. Most sequenced TCRs were rare (though some public TCRs occurred in many donors).

In the case of this clone: As yet, its antigen is unknown.

TCRdb keeps only in-frame clones here, not all; method: immunoSEQ multiplex PCR. The sample contains 150,000 to 250,000 clones, around 83% of which appear only once. V was pared by 0 bases and J by 7 bases, with 13 bases between. The CDR3 runs to 14 residues. Germline CDR1 and CDR2: MGHRA and YSYEKL. The origin of this receptor is a woman aged 30 to 39 in good health and CMV-seropositive. The chain combines TRBV4-1 with TRBJ2-7; no clear D gene. What was sequenced was PBMCs. For the CDR3, the DNA is TGCGCCAGCAGCCAAGAATGGCTCCCCGGGGAGCAGTACTTC. Translated: CASSQEWLPGEQYF.